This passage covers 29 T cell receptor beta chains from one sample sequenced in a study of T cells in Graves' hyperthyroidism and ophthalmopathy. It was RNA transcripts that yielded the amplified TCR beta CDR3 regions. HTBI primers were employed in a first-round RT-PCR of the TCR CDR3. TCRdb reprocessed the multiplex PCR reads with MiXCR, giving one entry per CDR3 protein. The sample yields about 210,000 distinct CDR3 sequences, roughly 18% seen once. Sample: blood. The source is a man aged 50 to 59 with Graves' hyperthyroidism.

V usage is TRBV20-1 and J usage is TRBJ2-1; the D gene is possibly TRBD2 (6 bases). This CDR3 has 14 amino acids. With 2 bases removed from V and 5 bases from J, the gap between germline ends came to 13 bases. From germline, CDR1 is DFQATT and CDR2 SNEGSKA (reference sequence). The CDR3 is CSARNAGGNNEQFF. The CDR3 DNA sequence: TGCAGTGCTAGAAATGCGGGCGGGAACAATGAGCAGTTCTTC.

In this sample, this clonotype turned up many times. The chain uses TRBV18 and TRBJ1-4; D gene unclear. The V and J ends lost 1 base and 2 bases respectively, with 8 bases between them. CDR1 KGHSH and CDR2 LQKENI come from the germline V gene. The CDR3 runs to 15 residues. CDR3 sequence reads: CASSPRRATNEKLFF. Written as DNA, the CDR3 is TGTGCCAGCTCACCACGCCGGGCGACTAATGAAAAACTGTTTTTT.

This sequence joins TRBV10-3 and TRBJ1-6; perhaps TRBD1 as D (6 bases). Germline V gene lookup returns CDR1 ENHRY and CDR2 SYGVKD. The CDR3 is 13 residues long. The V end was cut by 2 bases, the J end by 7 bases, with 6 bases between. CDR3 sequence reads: CAISERGNSPLHF. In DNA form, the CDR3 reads TGTGCCATCAGTGAGAGGGGGAATTCACCCCTCCACTTT.

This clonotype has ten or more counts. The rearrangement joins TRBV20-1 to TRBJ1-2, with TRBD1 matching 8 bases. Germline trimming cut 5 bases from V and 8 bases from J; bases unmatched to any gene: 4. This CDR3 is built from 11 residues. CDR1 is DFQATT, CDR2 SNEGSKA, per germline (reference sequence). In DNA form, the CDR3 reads TGCAGTGCTGGGACAGGTCGGGGCTACACCTTC. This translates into CSAGTGRGYTF.

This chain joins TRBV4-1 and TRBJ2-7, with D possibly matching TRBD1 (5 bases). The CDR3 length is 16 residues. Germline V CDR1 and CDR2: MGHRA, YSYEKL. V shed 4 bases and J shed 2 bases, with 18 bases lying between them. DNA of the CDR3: TGCGCCAGCAGCCCACAGTGGGTGCAGGGCACCTACGAGCAGTACTTC. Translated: CASSPQWVQGTYEQYF.

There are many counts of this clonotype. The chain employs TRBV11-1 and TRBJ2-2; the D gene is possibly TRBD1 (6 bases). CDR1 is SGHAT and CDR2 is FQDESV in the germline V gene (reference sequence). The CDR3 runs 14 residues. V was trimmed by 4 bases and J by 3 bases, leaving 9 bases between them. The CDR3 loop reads CASSSHRDTGELFF. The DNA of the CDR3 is TGTGCCAGCAGCTCCCACAGGGACACCGGGGAGCTGTTTTTT. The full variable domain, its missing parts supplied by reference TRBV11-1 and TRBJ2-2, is EAEVAQSPRYKITEKSQAVAFWCDPISGHATLYWYRQILGQGPELLVQFQDESVVDDSQLPKDRFSAERLKGVDSTLKIQPAELGDSAMYLCASSSHRDTGELFFGEGSRLTVL.

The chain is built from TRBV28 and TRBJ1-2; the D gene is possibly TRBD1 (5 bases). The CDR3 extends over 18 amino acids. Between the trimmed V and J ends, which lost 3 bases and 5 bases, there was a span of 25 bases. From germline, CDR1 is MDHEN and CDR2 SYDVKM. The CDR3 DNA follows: TGTGCCAGCAGTTTTACGGCTTGGTGGGAACAGGATGAATATGGCTACACCTTC. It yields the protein CASSFTAWWEQDEYGYTF.

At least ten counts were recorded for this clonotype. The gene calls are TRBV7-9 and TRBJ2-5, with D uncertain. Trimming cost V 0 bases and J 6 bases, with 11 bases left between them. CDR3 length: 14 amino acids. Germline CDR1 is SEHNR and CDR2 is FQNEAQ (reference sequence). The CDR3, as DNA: TGTGCCAGCAGCTTAGCGACACCCAGTCAGACCCAGTACTTC. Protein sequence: CASSLATPSQTQYF. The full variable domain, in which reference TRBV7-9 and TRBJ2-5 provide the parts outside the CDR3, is DTGVSQNPRHKITKRGQNVTFRCDPISEHNRLYWYRQTLGQGPEFLTYFQNEAQLEKSRLLSDRFSAERPKGSFSTLEIQRTEQGDSAMYLCASSLATPSQTQYFGPGTRLLVL.

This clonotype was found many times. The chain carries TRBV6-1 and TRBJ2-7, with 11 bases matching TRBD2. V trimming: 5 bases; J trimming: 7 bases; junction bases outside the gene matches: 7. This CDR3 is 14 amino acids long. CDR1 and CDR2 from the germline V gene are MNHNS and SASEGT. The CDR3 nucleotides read TGTGCCAGCAGTCAACTAGCGGGAGTTTGGGAGCAGTACTTC. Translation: CASSQLAGVWEQYF.

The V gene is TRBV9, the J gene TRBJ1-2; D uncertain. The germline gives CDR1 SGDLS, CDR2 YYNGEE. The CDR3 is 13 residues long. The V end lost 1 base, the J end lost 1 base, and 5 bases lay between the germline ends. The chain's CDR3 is CASSVWNNYGYTF. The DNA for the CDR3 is TGTGCCAGCAGCGTATGGAATAACTATGGCTACACCTTC.

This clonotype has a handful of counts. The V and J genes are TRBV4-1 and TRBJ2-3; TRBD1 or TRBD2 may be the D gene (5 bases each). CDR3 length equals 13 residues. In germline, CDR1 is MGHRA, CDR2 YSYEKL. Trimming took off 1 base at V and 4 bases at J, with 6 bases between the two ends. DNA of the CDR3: TGCGCCAGCAGCCAAGCGGGACCAGATACGCAGTATTTT. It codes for CASSQAGPDTQYF.

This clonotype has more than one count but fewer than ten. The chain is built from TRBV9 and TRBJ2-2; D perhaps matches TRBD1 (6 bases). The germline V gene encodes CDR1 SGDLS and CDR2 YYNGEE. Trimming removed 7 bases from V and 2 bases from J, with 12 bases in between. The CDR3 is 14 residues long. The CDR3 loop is CASGAGVNTGELFF. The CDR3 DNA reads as TGTGCCAGCGGGGCAGGGGTAAACACCGGGGAGCTGTTTTTT.

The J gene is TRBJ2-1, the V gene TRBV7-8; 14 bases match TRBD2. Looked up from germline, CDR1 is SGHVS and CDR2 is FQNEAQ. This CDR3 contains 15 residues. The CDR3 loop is CAAAGTSGSSDEQFF. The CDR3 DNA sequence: TGTGCGGCCGCCGGGACTAGCGGGAGTTCCGATGAGCAGTTCTTC.

CDR3 DNA: TGTGCCAGCAGCTGGCGACTAGCGGGGTATTACAATGAGCAGTTCTTC. This translates into CASSWRLAGYYNEQFF. The chain is built from TRBV5-4 and TRBJ2-1; 11 bases map to TRBD2. Germline CDR1 SGHNT, CDR2 YYREEE (reference sequence). This CDR3 contains 16 residues. The V segment lost 3 bases and the J segment 4 bases; nucleotides outside the gene matches: 6.

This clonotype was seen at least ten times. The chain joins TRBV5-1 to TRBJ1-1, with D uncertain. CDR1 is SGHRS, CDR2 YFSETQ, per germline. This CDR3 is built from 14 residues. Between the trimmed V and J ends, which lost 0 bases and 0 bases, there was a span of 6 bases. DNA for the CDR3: TGCGCCAGCAGCTTGGCCGGGATGAACACTGAAGCTTTCTTT. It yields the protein CASSLAGMNTEAFF.

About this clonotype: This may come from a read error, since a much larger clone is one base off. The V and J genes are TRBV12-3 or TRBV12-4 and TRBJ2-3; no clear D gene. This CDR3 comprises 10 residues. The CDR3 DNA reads TGTACCAGCAGTACAGATACGCAGTATTTT. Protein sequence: CTSSTDTQYF.

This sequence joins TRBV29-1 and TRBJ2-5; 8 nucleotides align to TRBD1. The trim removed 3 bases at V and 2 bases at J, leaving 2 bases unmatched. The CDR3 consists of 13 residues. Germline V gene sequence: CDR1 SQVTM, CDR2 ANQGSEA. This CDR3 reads CSVEGQVQETQYF. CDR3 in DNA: TGCAGCGTTGAGGGACAGGTTCAAGAGACCCAGTACTTC.

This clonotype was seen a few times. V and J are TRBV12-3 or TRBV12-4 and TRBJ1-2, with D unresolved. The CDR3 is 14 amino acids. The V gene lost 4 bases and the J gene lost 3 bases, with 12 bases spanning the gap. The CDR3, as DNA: TGTGCCAGCAGTTCGGCAGGACGTTACTATGGCTACACCTTC. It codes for CASSSAGRYYGYTF.

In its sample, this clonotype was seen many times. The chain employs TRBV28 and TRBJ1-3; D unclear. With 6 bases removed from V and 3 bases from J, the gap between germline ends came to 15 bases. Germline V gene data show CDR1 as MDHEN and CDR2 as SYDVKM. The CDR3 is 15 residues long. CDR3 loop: CASRTVSSGGNTIYF. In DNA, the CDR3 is TGTGCCAGCAGGACCGTATCAAGTGGTGGAAACACCATATATTTT.

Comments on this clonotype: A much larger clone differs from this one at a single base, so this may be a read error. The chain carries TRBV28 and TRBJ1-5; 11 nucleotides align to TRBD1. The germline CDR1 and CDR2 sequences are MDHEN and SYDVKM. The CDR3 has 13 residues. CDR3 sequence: CVSRGTGGLPQHF. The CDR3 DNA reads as TGTGTCAGCAGGGGGACAGGGGGTCTGCCCCAGCATTTT.

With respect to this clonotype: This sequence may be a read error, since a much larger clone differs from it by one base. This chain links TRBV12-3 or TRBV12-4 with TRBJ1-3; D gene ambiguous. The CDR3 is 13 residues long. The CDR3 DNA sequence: TGTGGCAGCAGTTATAGCTCTGGAAACACCATATATTTT. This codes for CGSSYSSGNTIYF.

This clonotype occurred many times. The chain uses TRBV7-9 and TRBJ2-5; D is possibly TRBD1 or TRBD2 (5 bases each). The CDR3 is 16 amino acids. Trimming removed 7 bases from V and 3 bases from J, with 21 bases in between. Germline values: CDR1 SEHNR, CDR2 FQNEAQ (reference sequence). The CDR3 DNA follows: TGTGCCAGCATCACATGGGGCGGGCCCGACGAAGAGACCCAGTACTTC. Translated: CASITWGGPDEETQYF.

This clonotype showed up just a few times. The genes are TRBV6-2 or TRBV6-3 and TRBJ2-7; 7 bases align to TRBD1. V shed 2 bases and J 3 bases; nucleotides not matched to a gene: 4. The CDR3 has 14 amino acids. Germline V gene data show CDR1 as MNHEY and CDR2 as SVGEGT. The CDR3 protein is CASSYHRGYYEQYF. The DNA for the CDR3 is TGTGCCAGCAGTTACCACAGGGGCTACTACGAGCAGTACTTC.

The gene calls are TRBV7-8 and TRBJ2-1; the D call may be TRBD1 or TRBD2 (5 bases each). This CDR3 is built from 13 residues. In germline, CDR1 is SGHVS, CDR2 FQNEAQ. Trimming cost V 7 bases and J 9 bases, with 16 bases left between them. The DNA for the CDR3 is TGTGCCAGCACCTATCATGGGGGTAGTGAGCAGTTCTTC. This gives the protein CASTYHGGSEQFF.

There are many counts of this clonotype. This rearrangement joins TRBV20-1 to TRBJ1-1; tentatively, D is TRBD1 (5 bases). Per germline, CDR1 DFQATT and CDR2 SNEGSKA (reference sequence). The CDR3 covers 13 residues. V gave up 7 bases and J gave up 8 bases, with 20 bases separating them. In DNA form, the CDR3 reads TGCAGTGGCTGGGAAAGCAGGGCGACGGAAGCTTTCTTT. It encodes CSGWESRATEAFF.

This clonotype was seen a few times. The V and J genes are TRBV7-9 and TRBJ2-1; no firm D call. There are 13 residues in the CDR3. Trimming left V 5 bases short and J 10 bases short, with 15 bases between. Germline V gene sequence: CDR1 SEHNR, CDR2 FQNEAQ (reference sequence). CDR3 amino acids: CASSLTTRAEQFF. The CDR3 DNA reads TGTGCCAGCAGCCTTACAACCCGGGCCGAGCAGTTCTTC.

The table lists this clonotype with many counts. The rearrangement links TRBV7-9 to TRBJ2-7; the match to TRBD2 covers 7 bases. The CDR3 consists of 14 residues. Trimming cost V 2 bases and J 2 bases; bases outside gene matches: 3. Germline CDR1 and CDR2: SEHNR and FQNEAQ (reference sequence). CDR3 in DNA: TGTGCCAGCAGCTTACTAGCGGTCACCTACGAGCAGTACTTC. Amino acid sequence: CASSLLAVTYEQYF.

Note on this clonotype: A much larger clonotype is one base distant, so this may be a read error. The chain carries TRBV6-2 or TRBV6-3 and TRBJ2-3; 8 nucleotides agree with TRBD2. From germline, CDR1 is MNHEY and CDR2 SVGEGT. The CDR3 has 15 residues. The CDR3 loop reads CASSYSGREADRQYF. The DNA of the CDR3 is TGTGCCAGCAGTTACTCAGGGCGGGAGGCAGATAGGCAGTATTTT.

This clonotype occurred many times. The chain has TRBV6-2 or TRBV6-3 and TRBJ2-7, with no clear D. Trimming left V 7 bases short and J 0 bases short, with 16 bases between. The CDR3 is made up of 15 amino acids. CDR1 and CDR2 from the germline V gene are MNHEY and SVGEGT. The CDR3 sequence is CASTAPGGSSYEQYF. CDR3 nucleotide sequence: TGTGCCAGCACTGCGCCCGGTGGGTCCTCCTACGAGCAGTACTTC.